The entry below gives a single TCR beta chain sequence along with its context. The sample belongs to a study of blood T cell repertoires in COVID-19. The trim removed 6 bases at V and 1 base at J, leaving 6 bases unmatched. The CDR3 runs 15 residues. The germline V gene encodes CDR1 MNHEY and CDR2 SVGAGI. Clones were sequenced by immunoSEQ multiplex PCR, and TCRdb holds only the in-frame ones, with some missing. The sample comprises about 320,000 clones, about 87% of which are singletons, and just under 9% rests with the top ten. The sample comprised PBMCs or T cells enriched from blood (not recorded which). This clonotype was obtained from a woman younger than 35 who had recovered from COVID-19. The chain has TRBV6-5 and TRBJ1-5, with 7 positions matching TRBD1. CDR3 sequence: CASRPGTASNQPQHF. The DNA of the CDR3 is TGTGCCAGCAGGCCCGGGACAGCCAGCAATCAGCCCCAGCATTTT.